This section outlines one T cell receptor beta chain sequence together with its context. Treatment of the sample: 15 to 20 received Ad26.COV2.S at low or high dose, single or two shots; about five received placebo; per-sample allocation not given. Day 63 after the first vaccine or placebo injection was the time point for sampling. The germline V gene encodes CDR1 MNHEY and CDR2 SVGAGI. CDR3 length: 15 amino acids. V was trimmed by 7 bases and J by 0 bases, leaving 14 bases between them. This sample was included in a study of Ad26.COV2.S vaccination and SARS-CoV-2 variants. Overall study: Once or twice, 56 days apart, Ad26.COV2.S was delivered intramuscularly.

Assay used: immunoSEQ multiplex PCR; TCRdb lists only in-frame clones, some missing. The table has a few hundred thousand clones, approximately 87% seen once; the top ten hold about 4%. The rearrangement joins TRBV6-5 to TRBJ2-3, with D possibly matching TRBD2 (6 bases). The sequenced sample was peripheral blood, obtained in a trial of Ad26.COV2.S vaccine versus placebo. This clonotype was sampled from a person between 18 and 65 years old who received the Ad26.COV2.S COVID-19 vaccine or a placebo. The chain's CDR3 is CASTGREASTDTQYF. DNA for the CDR3: TGTGCCAGCACGGGGCGGGAAGCTAGCACAGATACGCAGTATTTT.